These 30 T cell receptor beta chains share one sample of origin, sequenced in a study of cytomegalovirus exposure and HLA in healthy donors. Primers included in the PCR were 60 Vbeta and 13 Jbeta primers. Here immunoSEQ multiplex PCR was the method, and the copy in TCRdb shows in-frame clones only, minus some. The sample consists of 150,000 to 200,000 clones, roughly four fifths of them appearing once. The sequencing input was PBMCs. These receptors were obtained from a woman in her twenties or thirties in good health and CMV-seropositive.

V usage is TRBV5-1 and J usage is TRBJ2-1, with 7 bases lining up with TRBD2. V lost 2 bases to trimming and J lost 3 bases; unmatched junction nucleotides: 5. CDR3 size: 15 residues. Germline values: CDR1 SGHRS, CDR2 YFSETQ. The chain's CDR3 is CASSFGGRIYNEQFF. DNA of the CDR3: TGCGCCAGCAGCTTTGGCGGGAGAATCTACAATGAGCAGTTCTTC.

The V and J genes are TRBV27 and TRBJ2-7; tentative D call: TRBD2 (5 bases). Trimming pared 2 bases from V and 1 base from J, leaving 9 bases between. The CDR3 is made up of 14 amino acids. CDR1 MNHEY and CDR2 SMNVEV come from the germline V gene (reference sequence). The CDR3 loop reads CASSLGGRSYEQYF. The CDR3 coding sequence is TGTGCCAGCAGTTTAGGAGGAAGATCCTACGAGCAGTACTTC.

This CDR3 reads CASSQGFGYTF. In DNA form, the CDR3 reads TGTGCCAGCAGTCAGGGATTCGGCTACACCTTC. The chain is built from TRBV6-6 and TRBJ1-2; the D gene is possibly TRBD1 (5 bases). CDR3 size: 11 residues. The V end was cut by 5 bases, the J end by 8 bases, with 9 bases between. CDR1 MNHNY and CDR2 SVGAGI come from the germline V gene (reference sequence).

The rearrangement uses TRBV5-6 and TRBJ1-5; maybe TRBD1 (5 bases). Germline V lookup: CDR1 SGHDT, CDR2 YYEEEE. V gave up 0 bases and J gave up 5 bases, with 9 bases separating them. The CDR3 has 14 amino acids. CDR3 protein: CASSLEGSYQPQHF. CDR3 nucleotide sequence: TGTGCCAGCAGCTTGGAGGGGTCTTATCAGCCCCAGCATTTT.

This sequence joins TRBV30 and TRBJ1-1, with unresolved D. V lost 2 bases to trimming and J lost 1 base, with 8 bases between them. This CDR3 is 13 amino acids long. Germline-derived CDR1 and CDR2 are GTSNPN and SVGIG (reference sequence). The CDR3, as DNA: TGTGCCTGGAGTCGGTGGGCGAACACTGAAGCTTTCTTT. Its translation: CAWSRWANTEAFF.

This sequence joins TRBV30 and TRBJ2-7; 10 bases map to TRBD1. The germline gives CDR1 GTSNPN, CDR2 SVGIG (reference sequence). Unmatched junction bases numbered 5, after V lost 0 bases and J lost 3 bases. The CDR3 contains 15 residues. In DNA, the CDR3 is TGTGCCTGGAGTGTAGGGACAGGGGTTATCTACGAGCAGTACTTC. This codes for CAWSVGTGVIYEQYF. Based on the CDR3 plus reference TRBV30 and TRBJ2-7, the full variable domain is SQTIHQWPATLVQPVGSPLSLECTVEGTSNPNLYWYRQAAGRGLQLLFYSVGIGQISSEVPQNLSASRPQDRQFILSSKKLLLSDSGFYLCAWSVGTGVIYEQYFGPGTRLTVT.

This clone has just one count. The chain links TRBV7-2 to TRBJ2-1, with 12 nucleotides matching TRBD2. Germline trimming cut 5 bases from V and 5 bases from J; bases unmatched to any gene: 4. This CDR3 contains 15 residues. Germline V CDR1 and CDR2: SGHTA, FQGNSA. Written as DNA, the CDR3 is TGTGCCAGCAGCATGACTAGCGGGAGACACAATGAGCAGTTCTTC. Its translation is CASSMTSGRHNEQFF. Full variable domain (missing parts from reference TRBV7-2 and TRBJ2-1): GAGVSQSPSNKVTEKGKDVELRCDPISGHTALYWYRQSLGQGLEFLIYFQGNSAPDKSGLPSDRFSAERTGGSVSTLTIQRTQQEDSAVYLCASSMTSGRHNEQFFGPGTRLTVL.

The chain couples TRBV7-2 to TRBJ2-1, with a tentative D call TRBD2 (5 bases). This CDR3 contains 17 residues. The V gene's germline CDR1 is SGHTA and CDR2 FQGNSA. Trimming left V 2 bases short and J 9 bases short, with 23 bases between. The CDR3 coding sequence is TGTGCCAGCAGCTTACCCCTAACCGGACCCCCGGACTTTGAGCAGTTCTTC. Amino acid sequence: CASSLPLTGPPDFEQFF.

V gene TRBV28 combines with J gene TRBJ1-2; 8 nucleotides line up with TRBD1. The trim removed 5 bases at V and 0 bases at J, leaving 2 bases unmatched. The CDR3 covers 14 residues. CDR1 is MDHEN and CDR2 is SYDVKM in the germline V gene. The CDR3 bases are TGTGCCAGCAGTGAACAGGGGGCTAACTATGGCTACACCTTC. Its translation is CASSEQGANYGYTF.

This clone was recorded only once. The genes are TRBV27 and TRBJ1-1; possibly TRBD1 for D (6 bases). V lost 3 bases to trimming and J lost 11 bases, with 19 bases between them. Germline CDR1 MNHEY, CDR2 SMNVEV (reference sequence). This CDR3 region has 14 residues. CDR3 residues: CASSFYGQPKGAFF. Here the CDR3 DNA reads TGTGCCAGCAGTTTTTACGGACAGCCAAAGGGGGCTTTCTTT.

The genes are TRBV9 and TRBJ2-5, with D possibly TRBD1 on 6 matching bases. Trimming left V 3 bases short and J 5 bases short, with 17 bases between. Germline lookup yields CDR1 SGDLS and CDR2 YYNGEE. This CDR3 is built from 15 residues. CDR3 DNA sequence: TGTGCCAGCAGCGAGGGGACATCGGATGAGGAGACCCAGTACTTC. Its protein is CASSEGTSDEETQYF.

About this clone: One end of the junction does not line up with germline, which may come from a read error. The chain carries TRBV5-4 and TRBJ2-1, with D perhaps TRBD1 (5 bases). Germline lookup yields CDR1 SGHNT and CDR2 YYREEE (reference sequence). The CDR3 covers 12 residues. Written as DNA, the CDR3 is TGTGCCAGCAGTCACCTCAGGGAATTGGGTGTCTTC. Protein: CASSHLRELGVF.

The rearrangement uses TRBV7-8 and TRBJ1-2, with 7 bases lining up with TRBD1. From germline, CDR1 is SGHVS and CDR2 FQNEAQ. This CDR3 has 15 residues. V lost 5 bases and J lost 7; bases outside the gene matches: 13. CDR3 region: CASSPTGVGESGYTF. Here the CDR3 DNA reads TGTGCCAGCAGCCCCACAGGGGTAGGGGAGAGTGGCTACACCTTC.

The CDR3 reads CASSLAPGGHQPQHF. The CDR3 DNA sequence: TGTGCCAGCAGCTTAGCGCCGGGGGGACACCAGCCCCAGCATTTT. The genes are TRBV7-9 and TRBJ1-5, with D possibly matching TRBD1 (6 bases). Germline CDR1 SEHNR, CDR2 FQNEAQ (reference sequence). V lost 0 bases to trimming and J lost 7 bases, with 13 bases between them. The length of the CDR3 is 15 residues.

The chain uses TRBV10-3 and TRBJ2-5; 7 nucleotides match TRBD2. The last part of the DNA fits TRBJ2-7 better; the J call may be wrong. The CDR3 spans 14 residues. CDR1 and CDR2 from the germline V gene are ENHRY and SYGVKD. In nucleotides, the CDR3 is TGTGCCATCAGCCAGAGCGGGGCCGCCTACGAGCAGTACTTC. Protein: CAISQSGAAYEQYF.

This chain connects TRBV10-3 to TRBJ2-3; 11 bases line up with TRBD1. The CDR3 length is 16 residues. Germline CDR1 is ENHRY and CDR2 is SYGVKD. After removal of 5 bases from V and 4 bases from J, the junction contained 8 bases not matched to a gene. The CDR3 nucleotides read TGTGCCATCAGTCCCGCAGGGACAGGGGGAGCAGATACGCAGTATTTT. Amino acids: CAISPAGTGGADTQYF.

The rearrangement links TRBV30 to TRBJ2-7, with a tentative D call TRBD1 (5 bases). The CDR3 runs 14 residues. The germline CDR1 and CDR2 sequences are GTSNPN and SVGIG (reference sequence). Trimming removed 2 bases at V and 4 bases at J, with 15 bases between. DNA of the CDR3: TGTGCCTGGAGTCACAGGAGTTCTGGATACGAGCAGTACTTC. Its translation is CAWSHRSSGYEQYF.

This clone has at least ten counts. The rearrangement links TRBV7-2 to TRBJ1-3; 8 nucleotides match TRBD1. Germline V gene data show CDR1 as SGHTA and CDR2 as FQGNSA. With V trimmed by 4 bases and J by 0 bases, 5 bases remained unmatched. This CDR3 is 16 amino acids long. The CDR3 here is CASSSLTGGSGNTIYF. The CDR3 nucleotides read TGTGCCAGCAGCTCTTTAACAGGGGGCTCTGGAAACACCATATATTTT.

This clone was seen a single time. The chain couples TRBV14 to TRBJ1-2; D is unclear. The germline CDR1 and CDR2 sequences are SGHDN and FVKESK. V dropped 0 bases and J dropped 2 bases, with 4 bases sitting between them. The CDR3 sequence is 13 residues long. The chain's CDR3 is CASSQDRNYGYTF. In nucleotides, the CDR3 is TGTGCCAGCAGCCAAGACAGGAACTATGGCTACACCTTC.

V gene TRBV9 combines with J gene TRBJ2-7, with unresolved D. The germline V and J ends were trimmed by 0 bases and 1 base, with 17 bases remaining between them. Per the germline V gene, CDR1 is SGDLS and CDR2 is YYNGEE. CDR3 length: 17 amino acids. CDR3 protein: CASSVAAAGRLSYEQYF. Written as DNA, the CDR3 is TGTGCCAGCAGCGTAGCGGCAGCAGGAAGGTTGTCCTACGAGCAGTACTTC.

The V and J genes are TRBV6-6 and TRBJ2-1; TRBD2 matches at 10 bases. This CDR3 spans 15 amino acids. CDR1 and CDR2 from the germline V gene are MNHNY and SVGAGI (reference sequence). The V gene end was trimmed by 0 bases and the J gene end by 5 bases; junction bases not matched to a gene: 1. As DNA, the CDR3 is TGTGCCAGCAGTTACTCGCTAGCGGGGGACAATGAGCAGTTCTTC. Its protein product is CASSYSLAGDNEQFF.

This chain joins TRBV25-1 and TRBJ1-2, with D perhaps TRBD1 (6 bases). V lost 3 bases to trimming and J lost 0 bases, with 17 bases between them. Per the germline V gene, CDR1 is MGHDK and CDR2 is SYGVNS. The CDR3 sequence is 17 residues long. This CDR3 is CASSDDQADRANYGYTF. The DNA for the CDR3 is TGTGCCAGCAGTGACGATCAAGCGGACAGAGCTAACTATGGCTACACCTTC.

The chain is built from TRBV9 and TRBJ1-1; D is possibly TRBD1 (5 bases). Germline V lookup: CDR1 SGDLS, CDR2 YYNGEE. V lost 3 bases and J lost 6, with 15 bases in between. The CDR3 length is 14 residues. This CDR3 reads CASSALGGGPEAFF. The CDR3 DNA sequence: TGTGCCAGCAGCGCACTGGGGGGAGGGCCTGAAGCTTTCTTT.

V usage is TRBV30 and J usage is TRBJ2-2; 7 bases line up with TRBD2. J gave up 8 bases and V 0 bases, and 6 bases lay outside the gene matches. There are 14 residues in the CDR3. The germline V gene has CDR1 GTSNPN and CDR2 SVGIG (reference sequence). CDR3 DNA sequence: TGTGCCTGGAGTGTCCTCGCGGGGGTAGGGGAGCTGTTTTTT. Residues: CAWSVLAGVGELFF. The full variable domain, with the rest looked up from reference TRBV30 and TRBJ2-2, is SQTIHQWPATLVQPVGSPLSLECTVEGTSNPNLYWYRQAAGRGLQLLFYSVGIGQISSEVPQNLSASRPQDRQFILSSKKLLLSDSGFYLCAWSVLAGVGELFFGEGSRLTVL.

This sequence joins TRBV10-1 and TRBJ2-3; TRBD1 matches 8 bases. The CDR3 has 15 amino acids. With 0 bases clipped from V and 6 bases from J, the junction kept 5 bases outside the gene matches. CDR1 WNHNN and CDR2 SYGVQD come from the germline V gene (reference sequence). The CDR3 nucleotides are TGCGCCAGCAGTGAGTCACGGACAGGGTGGGATACGCAGTATTTT. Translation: CASSESRTGWDTQYF.

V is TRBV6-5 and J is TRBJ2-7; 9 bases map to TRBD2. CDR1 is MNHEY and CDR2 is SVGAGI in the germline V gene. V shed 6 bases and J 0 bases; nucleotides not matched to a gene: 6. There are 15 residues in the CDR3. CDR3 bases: TGTGCCAGCAGGACACTAGCGGGTAACTCCTACGAGCAGTACTTC. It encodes CASRTLAGNSYEQYF.

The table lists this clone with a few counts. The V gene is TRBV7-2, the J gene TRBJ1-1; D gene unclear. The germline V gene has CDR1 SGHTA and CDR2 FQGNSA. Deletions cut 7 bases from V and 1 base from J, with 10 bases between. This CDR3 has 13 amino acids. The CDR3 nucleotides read TGTGCCAGCACCAACAAACAGAACACTGAAGCTTTCTTT. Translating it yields CASTNKQNTEAFF.

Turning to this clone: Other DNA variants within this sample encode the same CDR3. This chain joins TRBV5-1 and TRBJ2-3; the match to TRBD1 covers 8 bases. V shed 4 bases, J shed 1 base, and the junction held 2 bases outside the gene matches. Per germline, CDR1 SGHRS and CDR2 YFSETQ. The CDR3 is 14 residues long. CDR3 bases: TGCGCCAGCAGCCCGGGACAGGGCACAGATACGCAGTATTTT. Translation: CASSPGQGTDTQYF.

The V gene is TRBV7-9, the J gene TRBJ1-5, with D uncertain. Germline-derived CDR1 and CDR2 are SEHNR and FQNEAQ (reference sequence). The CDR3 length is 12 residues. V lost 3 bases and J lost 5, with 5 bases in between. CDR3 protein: CASSFYDQPQHF. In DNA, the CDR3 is TGTGCCAGCAGCTTCTACGATCAGCCCCAGCATTTT.

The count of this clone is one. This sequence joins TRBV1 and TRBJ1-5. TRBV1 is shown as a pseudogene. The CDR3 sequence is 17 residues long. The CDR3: CTSSQDKDSHKNQPQHF. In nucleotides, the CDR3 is TGCACCAGCAGCCAAGATAAGGACTCCCATAAGAATCAGCCCCAGCATTTT.